This T cell receptor (beta chain) was sequenced for a study of blood T cell repertoires in COVID-19. About the research overall: There were acute and convalescent COVID-19 samples, and they came from the United States, Italy and Spain.

This clone has a single count. Germline V gives CDR1 SGHRS, CDR2 YFSETQ. CDR3 length: 16 residues. V was clipped by 4 bases and J by 4 bases; unmatched bases: 8. TCRdb keeps only in-frame clones here, not all; method: immunoSEQ multiplex PCR. Of about 52,000 clones in the sample, 90% were seen once. The sample comprised peripheral blood. The chain is built from TRBV5-1 and TRBJ2-1; 10 bases match TRBD2. The TCR sequence derives from a human donor in a cohort sampled during active COVID-19. The CDR3 loop reads CASSRPTSGKYNEQFF. CDR3 nucleotides: TGCGCCAGCAGCCGTCCTACTAGCGGGAAATACAATGAGCAGTTCTTC. Drawing the rest from reference TRBV5-1 and TRBJ2-1, the complete variable domain is KAGVTQTPRYLIKTRGQQVTLSCSPISGHRSVSWYQQTPGQGLQFLFEYFSETQRNKGNFPGRFSGRQFSNSRSEMNVSTLELGDSALYLCASSRPTSGKYNEQFFGPGTRLTVL.